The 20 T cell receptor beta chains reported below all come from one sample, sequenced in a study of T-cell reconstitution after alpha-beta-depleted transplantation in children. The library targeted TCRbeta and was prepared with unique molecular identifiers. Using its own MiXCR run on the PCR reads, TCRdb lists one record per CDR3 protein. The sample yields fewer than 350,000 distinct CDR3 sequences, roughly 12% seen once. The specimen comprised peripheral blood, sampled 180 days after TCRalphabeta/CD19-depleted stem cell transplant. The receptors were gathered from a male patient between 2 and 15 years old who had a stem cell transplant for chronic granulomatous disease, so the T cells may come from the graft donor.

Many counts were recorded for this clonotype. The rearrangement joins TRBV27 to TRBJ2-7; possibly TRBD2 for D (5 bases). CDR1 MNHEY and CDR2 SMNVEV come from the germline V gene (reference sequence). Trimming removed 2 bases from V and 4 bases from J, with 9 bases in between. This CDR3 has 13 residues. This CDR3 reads CASSLGSGYEQYF. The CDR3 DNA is TGTGCCAGCAGTTTAGGGAGTGGGTACGAGCAGTACTTC.

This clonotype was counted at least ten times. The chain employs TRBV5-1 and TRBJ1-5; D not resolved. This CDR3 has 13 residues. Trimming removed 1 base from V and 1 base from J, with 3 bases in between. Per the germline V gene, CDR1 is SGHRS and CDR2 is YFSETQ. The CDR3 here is CASSLPSNQPQHF. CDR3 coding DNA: TGCGCCAGCAGCTTGCCCAGCAATCAGCCCCAGCATTTT.

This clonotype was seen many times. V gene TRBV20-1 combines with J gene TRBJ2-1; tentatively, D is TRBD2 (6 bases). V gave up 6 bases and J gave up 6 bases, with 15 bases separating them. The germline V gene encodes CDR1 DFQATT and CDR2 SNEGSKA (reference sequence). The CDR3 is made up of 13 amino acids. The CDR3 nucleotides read TGCAGTGCGAGGCTAGCGAAAGTCAATGAGCAGTTCTTC. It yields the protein CSARLAKVNEQFF.

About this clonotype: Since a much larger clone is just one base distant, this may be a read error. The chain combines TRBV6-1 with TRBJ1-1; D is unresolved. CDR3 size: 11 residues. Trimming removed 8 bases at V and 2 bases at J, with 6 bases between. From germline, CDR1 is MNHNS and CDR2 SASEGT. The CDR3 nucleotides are TGTGCCAGCTCCGTCAACACTGAAGCTTTCTTT. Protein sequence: CASSVNTEAFF.

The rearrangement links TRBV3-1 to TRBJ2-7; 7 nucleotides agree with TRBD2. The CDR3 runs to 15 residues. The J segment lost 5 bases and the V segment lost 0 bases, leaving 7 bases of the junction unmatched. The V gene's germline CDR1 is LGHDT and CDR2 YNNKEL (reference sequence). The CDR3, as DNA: TGTGCCAGCAGCCAAGATCAAACTAGCGCTCACGAGCAGTACTTC. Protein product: CASSQDQTSAHEQYF.

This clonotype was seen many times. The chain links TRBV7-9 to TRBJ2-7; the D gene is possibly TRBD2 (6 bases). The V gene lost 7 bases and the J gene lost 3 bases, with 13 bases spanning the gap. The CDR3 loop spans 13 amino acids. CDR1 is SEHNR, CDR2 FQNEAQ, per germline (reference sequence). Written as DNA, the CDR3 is TGTGCCAGCACCCCGATCGGGGGCTACGAGCAGTACTTC. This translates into CASTPIGGYEQYF. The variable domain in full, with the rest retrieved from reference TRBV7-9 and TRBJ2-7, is DTGVSQNPRHKITKRGQNVTFRCDPISEHNRLYWYRQTLGQGPEFLTYFQNEAQLEKSRLLSDRFSAERPKGSFSTLEIQRTEQGDSAMYLCASTPIGGYEQYFGPGTRLTVT.

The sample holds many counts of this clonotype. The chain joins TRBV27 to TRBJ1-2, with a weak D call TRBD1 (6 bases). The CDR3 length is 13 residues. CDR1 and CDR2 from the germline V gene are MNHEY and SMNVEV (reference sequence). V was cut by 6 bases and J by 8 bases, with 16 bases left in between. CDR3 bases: TGTGCCAGCAGCCCAAACAGGGCCGGGGGCTACACCTTC. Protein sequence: CASSPNRAGGYTF.

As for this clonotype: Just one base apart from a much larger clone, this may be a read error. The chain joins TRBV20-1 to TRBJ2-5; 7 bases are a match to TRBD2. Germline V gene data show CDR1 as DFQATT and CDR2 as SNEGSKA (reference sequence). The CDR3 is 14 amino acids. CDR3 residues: CSAEWAGVGETLYF. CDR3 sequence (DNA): TGCAGTGCTGAGTGGGCGGGAGTCGGAGAGACCCTGTACTTC.

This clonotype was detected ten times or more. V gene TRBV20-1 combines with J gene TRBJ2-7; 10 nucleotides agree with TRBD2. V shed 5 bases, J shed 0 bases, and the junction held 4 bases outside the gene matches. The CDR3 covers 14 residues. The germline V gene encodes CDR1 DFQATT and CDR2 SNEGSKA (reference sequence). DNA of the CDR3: TGCAGTGCTTCTGGACTAGCGGACTCCTACGAGCAGTACTTC. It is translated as CSASGLADSYEQYF.

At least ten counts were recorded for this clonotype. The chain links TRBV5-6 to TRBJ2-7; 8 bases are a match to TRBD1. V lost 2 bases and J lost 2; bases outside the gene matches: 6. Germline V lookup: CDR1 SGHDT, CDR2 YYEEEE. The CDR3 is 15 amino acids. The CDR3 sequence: CASSFRGTGTYEQYF. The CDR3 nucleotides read TGTGCCAGCAGCTTCCGCGGGACAGGAACCTACGAGCAGTACTTC.

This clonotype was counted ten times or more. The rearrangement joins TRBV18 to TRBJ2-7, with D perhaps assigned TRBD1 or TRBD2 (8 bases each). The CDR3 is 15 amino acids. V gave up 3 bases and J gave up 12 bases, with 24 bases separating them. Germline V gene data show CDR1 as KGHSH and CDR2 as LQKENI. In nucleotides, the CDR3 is TGTGCCAGCTCACCCGGACAGGGCGGGGGGTTGCCGTTGTACTTC. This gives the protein CASSPGQGGGLPLYF.

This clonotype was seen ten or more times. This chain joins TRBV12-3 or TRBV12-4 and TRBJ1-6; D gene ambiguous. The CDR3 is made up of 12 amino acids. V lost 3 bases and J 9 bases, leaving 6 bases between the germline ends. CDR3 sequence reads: CASSFDTSPLHF. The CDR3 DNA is TGTGCCAGCAGTTTCGACACTTCACCCCTCCACTTT.

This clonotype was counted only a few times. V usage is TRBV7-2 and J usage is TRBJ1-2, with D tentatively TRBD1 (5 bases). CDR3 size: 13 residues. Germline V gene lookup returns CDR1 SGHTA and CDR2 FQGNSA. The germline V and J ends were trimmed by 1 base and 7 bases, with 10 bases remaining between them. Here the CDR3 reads CASSLGGSSGYTF. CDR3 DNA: TGTGCCAGCAGCTTAGGGGGGTCGAGTGGCTACACCTTC.

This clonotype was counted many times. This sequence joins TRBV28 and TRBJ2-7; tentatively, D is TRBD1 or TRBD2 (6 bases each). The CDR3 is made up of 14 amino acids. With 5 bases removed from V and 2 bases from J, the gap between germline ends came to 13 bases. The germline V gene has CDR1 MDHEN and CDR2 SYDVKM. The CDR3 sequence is CASSIGGTPYEQYF. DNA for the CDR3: TGTGCCAGCAGTATAGGGGGGACCCCCTACGAGCAGTACTTC.

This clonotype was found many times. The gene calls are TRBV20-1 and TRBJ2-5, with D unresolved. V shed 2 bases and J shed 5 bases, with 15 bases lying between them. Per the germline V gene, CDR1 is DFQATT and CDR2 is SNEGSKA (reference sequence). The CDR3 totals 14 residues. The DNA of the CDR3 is TGCAGTGCTAGACATCAAGGGTTCGGTGAGACCCAGTACTTC. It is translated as CSARHQGFGETQYF.

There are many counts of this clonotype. The CDR3 loop is CASSLGGGLGPGANVLTF. CDR3 in DNA: TGTGCCAGCAGCTTAGGCGGGGGATTAGGTCCTGGGGCCAACGTCCTGACTTTC. The chain joins TRBV7-8 to TRBJ2-6; TRBD2 aligns across 7 bases. Looked up from germline, CDR1 is SGHVS and CDR2 is FQNEAQ. The V and J ends lost 1 base and 2 bases, in that order; junction bases with no gene match: 8. The CDR3 is made up of 18 amino acids.

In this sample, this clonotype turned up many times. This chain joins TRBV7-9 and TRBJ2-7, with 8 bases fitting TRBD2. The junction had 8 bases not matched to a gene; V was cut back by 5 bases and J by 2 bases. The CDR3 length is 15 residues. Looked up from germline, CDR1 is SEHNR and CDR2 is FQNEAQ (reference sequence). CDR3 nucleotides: TGTGCCAGCAGCCCGATACTAGCGGCAGCCTACGAGCAGTACTTC. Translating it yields CASSPILAAAYEQYF.

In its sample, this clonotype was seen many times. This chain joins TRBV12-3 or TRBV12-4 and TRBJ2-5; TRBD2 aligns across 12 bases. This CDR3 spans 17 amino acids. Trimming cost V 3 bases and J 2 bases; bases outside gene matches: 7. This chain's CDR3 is CASSFSSGGVPQETQYF. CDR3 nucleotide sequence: TGTGCCAGCAGTTTTTCTAGCGGGGGGGTACCACAAGAGACCCAGTACTTC.

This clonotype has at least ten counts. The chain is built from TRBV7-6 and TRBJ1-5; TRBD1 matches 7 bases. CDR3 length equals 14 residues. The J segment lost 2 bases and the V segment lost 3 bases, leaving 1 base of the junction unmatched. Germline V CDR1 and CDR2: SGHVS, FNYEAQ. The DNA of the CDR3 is TGTGCCAGCAGCTTTGGGACAGGCAATCAGCCCCAGCATTTT. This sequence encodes CASSFGTGNQPQHF.

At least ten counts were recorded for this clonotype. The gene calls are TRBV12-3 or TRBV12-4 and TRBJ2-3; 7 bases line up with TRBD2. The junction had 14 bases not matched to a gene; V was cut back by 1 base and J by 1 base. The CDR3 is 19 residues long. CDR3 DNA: TGTGCCAGCAGTTTAGACCCCCGTGGGAGGGATAGCGGCACAGATACGCAGTATTTT. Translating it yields CASSLDPRGRDSGTDTQYF.